This T cell receptor (beta chain) originates from a study of T-cell reconstitution after alpha-beta-depleted transplantation in children. This clonotype was seen repeatedly, ten times or more. Unique molecular identifiers were incorporated into the prepared TCRbeta library. TCRdb re-called the PCR reads with MiXCR, one entry per CDR3 protein. The data contain about 17,000 distinct CDR3 sequences, roughly 5.6% of them singletons. CDR1 and CDR2 (germline): DFQATT, SNEGSKA (reference sequence). Unmatched junction bases numbered 7, after V lost 7 bases and J lost 4 bases. The length of the CDR3 is 13 residues.

The specimen comprised PBMCs, sampled before TCRalphabeta/CD19-depleted stem cell transplant. The receptor was isolated from a boy aged 5-17 years with acute lymphoblastic leukemia, due to receive a stem cell transplant. This chain connects TRBV20-1 to TRBJ1-1; 9 positions agree with TRBD1. The CDR3 region is CSGGQGGTTEAFF. The CDR3 region has the DNA TGCAGTGGGGGACAGGGCGGAACCACTGAAGCTTTCTTT.